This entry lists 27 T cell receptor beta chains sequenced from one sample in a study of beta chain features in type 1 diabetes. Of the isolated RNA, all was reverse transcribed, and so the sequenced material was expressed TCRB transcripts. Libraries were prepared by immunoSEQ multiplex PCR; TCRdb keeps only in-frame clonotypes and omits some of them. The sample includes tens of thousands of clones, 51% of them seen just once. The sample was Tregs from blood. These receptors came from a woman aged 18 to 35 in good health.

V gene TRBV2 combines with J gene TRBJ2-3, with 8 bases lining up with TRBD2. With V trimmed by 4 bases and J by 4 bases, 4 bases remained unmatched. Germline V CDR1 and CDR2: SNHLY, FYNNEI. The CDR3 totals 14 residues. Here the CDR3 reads CASSVAGGSDTQYF. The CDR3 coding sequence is TGTGCCAGCAGTGTTGCGGGAGGATCAGATACGCAGTATTTT. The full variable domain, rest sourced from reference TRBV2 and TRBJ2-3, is EPEVTQTPSHQVTQMGQEVILRCVPISNHLYFYWYRQILGQKVEFLVSFYNNEISEKSEIFDDQFSVERPDGSNFTLKIRSTKLEDSAMYFCASSVAGGSDTQYFGPGTRLTVL.

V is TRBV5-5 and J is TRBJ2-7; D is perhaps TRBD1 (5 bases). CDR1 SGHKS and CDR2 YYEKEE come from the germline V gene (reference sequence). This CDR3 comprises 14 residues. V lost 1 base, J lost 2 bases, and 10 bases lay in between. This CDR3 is CASSLSDRAYEQYF. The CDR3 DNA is TGTGCCAGCAGCTTGTCCGACAGAGCCTACGAGCAGTACTTC.

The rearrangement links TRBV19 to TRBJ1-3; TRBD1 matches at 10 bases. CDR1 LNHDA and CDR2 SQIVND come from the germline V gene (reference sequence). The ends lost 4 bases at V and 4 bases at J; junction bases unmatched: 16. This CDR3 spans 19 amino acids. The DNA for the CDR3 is TGTGCCAGTAGTACCACTCCCGGGACAGGGGCAGCCTCCGGAAACACCATATATTTT. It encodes CASSTTPGTGAASGNTIYF.

CDR3 DNA sequence: TGTGCCAGCAGCACGGGGGGCGGGGCGGCGAACACCGGGGAGCTGTTTTTT. Translating it yields CASSTGGGAANTGELFF. J is TRBJ2-2 and V is TRBV5-6; TRBD2 is a possible D gene (7 bases). Trimming left V 4 bases short and J 0 bases short, with 16 bases between. Germline V gene lookup returns CDR1 SGHDT and CDR2 YYEEEE. The length of the CDR3 is 17 residues.

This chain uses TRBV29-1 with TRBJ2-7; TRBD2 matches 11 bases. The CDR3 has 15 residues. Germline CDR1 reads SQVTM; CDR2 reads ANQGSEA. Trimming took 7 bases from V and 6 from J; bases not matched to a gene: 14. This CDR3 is CSGSGISGRATEQYF. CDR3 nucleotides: TGCAGCGGGAGCGGGATTAGCGGGAGGGCCACCGAGCAGTACTTC.

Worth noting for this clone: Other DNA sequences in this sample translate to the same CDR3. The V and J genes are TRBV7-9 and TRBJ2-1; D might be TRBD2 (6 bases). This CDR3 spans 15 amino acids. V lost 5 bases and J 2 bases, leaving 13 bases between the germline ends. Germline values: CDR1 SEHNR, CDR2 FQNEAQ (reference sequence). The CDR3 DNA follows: TGTGCCAGCAGCCCGGTTGGAGGGGCCTACAATGAGCAGTTCTTC. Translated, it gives CASSPVGGAYNEQFF.

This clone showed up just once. CDR3 coding DNA: TGCGCCAGCAGCTCTCCGGGACGGGGGAATTCACCCCTCCACTTT. Translating gives CASSSPGRGNSPLHF. The chain carries TRBV5-1 and TRBJ1-6, with a possible D match to TRBD1 (5 bases). V gave up 3 bases and J gave up 7 bases, with 14 bases separating them. Germline V gives CDR1 SGHRS, CDR2 YFSETQ. The CDR3 has 15 residues.

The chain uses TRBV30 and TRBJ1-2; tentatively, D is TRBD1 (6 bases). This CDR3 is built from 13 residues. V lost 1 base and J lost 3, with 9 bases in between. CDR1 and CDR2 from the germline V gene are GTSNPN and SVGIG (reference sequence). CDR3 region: CAWSEGVYYGYTF. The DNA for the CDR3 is TGTGCCTGGAGTGAGGGGGTCTACTATGGCTACACCTTC.

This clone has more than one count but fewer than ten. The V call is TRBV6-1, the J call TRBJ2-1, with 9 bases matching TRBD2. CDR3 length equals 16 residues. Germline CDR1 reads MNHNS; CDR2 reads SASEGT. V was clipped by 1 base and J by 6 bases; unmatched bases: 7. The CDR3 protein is CASSEVIAGALNEQFF. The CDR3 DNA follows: TGTGCCAGCAGTGAAGTGATAGCGGGAGCTCTCAATGAGCAGTTCTTC.

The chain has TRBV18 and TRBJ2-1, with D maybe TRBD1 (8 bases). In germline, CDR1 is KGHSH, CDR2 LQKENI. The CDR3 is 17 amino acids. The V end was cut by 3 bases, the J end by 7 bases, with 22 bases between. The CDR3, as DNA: TGTGCCAGCTCACCCCGACAGGGGACTAATAGCAGGAATGAGCAGTTCTTC. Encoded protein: CASSPRQGTNSRNEQFF.

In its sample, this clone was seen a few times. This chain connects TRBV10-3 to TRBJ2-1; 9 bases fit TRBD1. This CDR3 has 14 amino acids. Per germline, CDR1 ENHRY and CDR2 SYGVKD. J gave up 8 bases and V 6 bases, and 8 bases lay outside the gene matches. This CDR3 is CAIRGQGIVDEQFF. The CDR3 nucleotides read TGTGCCATCAGGGGACAGGGAATAGTCGATGAGCAGTTCTTC.

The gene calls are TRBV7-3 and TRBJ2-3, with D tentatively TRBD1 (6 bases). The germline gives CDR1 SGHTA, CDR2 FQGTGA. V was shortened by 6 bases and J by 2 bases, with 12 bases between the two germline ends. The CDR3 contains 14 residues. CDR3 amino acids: CASSVTGPTDTQYF. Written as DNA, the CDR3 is TGTGCCAGCAGTGTGACAGGACCCACAGATACGCAGTATTTT. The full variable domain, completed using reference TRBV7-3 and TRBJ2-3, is GAGVSQTPSNKVTEKGKYVELRCDPISGHTALYWYRQSLGQGPEFLIYFQGTGAADDSGLPNDRFFAVRPEGSVSTLKIQRTERGDSAVYLCASSVTGPTDTQYFGPGTRLTVL.

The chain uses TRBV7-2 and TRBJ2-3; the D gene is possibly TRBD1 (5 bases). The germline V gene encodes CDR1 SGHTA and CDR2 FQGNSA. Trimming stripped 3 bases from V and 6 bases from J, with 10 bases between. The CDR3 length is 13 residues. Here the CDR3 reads CASSFFGADTQYF. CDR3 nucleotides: TGTGCCAGCAGCTTTTTTGGGGCGGATACGCAGTATTTT.

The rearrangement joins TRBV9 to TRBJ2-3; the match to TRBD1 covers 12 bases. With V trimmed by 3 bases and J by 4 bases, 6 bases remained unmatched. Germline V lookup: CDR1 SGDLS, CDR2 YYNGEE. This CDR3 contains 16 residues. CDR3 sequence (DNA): TGTGCCAGCAGCGGGTGGGGACAGGGGGCGGCAGATACGCAGTATTTT. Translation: CASSGWGQGAADTQYF.

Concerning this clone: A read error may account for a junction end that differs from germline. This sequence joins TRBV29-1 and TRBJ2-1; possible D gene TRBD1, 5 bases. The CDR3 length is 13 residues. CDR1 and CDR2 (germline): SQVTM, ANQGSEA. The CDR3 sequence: CSGEKQAPGVIFF. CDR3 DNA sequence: TGCAGCGGTGAAAAACAGGCGCCAGGCGTAATTTTCTTC.

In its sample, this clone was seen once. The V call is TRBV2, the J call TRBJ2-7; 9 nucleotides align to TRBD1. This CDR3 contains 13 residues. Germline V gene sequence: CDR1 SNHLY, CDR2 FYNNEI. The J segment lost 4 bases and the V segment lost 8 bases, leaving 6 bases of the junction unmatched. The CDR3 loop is CASRGTGTYEQYF. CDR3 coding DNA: TGTGCCAGCCGGGGGACAGGGACTTACGAGCAGTACTTC.

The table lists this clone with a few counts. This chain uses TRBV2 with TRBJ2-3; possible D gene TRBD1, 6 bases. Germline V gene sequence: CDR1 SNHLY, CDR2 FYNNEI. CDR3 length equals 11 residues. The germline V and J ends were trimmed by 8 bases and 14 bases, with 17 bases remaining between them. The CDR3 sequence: CASHTGPVAYF. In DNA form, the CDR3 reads TGTGCCAGCCATACAGGGCCCGTTGCGTATTTT.

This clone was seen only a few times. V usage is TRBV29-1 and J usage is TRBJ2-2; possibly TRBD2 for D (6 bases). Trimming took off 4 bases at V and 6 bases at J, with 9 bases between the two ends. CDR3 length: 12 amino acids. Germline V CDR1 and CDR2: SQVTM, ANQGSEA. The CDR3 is CSVGDSAGELFF. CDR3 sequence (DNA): TGCAGCGTTGGGGACTCAGCCGGGGAGCTGTTTTTT.

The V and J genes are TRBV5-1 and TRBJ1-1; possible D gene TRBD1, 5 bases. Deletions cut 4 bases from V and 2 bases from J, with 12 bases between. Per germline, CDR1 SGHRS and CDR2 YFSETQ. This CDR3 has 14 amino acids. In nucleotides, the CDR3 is TGCGCCAGCAGCCTGCGGGACGGCAACACTGAAGCTTTCTTT. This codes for CASSLRDGNTEAFF.

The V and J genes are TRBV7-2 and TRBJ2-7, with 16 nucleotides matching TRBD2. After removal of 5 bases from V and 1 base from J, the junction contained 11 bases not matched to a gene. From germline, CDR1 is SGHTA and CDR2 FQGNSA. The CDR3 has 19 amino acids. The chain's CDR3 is CASSRSPGLAGGVSYEQYF. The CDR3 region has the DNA TGTGCCAGCAGCCGTAGCCCGGGACTAGCGGGAGGGGTTTCCTACGAGCAGTACTTC.

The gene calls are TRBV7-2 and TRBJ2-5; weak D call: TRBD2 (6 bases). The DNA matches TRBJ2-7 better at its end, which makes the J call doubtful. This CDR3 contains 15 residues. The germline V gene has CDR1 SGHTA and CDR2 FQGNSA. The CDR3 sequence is CASSFGGTGKYEQYF. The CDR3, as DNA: TGTGCCAGCAGCTTTGGGGGGACCGGTAAATACGAGCAGTACTTC.

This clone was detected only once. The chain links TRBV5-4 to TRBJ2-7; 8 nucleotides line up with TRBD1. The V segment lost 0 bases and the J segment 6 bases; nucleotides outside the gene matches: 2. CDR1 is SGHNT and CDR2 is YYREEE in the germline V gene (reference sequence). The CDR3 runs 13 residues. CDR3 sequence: CASSLGTGSEQYF. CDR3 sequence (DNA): TGTGCCAGCAGCTTGGGGACAGGGAGCGAGCAGTACTTC.

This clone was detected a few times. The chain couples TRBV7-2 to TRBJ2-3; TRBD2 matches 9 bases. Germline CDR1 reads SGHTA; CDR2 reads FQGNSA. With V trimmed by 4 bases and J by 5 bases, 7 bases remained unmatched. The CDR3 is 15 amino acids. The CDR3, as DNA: TGTGCCAGCAGCTCCTCTAGCGGGGCGGGAGATACGCAGTATTTT. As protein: CASSSSSGAGDTQYF.

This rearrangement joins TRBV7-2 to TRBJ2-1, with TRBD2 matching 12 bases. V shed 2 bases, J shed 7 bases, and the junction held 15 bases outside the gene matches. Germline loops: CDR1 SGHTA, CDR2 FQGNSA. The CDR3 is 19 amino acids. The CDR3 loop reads CASSLRWTSGITEGNEQFF. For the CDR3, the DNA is TGTGCCAGCAGCTTACGGTGGACTAGCGGGATAACGGAAGGGAATGAGCAGTTCTTC.

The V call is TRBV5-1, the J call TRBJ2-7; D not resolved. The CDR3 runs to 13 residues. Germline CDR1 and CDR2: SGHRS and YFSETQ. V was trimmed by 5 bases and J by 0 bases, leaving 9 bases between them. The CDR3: CASRRPSSYEQYF. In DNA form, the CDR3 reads TGCGCCAGCAGGAGGCCGAGCTCCTACGAGCAGTACTTC.

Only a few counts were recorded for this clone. The CDR3 nucleotides read TGCAGCGTTGGGGGAGGTAATCAGCCCCAGCATTTT. Protein product: CSVGGGNQPQHF. The chain uses TRBV29-1 and TRBJ1-5; D is uncertain. The V gene lost 4 bases and the J gene lost 4 bases, with 8 bases spanning the gap. CDR1 SQVTM and CDR2 ANQGSEA come from the germline V gene. The CDR3 is 12 amino acids.

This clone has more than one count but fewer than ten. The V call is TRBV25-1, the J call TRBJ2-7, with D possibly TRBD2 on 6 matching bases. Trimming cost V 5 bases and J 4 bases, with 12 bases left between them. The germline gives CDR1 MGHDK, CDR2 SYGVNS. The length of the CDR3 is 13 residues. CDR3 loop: CASSPHGGYEQYF. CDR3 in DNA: TGTGCCAGCAGTCCCCACGGAGGGTACGAGCAGTACTTC.